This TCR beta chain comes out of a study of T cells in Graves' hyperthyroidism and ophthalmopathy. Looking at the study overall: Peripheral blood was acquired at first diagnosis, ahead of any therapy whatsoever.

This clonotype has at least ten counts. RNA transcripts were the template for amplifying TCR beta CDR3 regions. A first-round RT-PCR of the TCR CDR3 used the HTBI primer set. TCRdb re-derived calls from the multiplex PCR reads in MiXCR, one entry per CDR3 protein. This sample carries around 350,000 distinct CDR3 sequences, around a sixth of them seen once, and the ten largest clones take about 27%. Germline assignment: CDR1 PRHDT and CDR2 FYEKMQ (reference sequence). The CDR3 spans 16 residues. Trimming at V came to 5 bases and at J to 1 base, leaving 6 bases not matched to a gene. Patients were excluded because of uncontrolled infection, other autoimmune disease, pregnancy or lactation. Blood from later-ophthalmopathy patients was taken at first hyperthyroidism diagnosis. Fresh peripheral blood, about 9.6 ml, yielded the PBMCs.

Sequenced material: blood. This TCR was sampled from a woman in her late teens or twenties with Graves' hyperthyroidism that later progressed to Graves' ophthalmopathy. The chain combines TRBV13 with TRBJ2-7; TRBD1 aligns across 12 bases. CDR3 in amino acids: CASSQWDRGRSYEQYF. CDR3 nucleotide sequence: TGTGCCAGCAGCCAATGGGACAGGGGGCGATCCTACGAGCAGTACTTC. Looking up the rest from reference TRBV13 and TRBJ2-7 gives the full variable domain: AAGVIQSPRHLIKEKRETATLKCYPIPRHDTVYWYQQGPGQDPQFLISFYEKMQSDKGSIPDRFSAQQFSDYHSELNMSSLELGDSALYFCASSQWDRGRSYEQYFGPGTRLTVT.